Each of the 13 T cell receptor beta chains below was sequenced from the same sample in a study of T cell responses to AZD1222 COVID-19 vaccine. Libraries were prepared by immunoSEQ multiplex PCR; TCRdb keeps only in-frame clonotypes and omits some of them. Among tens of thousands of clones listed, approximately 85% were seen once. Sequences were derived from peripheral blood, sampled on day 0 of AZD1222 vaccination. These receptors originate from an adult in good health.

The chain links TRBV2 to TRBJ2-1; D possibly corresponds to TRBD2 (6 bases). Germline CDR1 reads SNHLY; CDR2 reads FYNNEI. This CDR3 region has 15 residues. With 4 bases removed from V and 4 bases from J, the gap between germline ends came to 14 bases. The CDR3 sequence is CASSARTGEYNEQFF. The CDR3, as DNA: TGTGCCAGCAGTGCCCGGACGGGGGAGTACAATGAGCAGTTCTTC.

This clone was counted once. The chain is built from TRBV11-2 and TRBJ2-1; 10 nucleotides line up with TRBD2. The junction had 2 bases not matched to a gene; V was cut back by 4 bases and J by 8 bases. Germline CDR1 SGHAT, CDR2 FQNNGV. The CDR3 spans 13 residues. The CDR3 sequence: CASSSSGRDEQFF. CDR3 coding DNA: TGTGCCAGCAGCTCCAGCGGGAGGGATGAGCAGTTCTTC.

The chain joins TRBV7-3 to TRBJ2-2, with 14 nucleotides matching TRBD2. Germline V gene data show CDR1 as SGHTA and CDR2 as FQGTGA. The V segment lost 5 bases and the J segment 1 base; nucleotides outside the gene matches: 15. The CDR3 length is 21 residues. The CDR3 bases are TGTGCCAGCAGCCCCCGGGACAGGGGCGGGACTAGCGGGAGGAACACCGGGGAGCTGTTTTTT. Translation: CASSPRDRGGTSGRNTGELFF. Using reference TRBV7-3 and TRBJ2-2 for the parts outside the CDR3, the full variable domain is GAGVSQTPSNKVTEKGKYVELRCDPISGHTALYWYRQSLGQGPEFLIYFQGTGAADDSGLPNDRFFAVRPEGSVSTLKIQRTERGDSAVYLCASSPRDRGGTSGRNTGELFFGEGSRLTVL.

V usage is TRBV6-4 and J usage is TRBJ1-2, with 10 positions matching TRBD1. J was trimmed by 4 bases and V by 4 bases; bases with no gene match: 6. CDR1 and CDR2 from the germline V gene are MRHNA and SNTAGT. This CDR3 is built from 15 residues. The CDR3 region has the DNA TGTGCCAGCAGTGCCGAGACAGGGGGCGGCTATGGCTACACCTTC. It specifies CASSAETGGGYGYTF.

The CDR3 DNA sequence: TGTGCCAGCAGCTTAGGACCAAGGGCGGATGCTTTCTTT. This translates into CASSLGPRADAFF. The V and J genes are TRBV11-2 and TRBJ1-1; D is undetermined. CDR3 length: 13 amino acids. Germline CDR1 SGHAT, CDR2 FQNNGV. V was pared by 1 base and J by 11 bases, with 14 bases between.

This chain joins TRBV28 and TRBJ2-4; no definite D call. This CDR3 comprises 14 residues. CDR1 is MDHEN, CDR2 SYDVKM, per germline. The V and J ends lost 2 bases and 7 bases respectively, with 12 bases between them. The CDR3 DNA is TGTGCCAGCAGTTTAGGGCGCCCCAGGAACATTCAGTACTTC. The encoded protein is CASSLGRPRNIQYF.

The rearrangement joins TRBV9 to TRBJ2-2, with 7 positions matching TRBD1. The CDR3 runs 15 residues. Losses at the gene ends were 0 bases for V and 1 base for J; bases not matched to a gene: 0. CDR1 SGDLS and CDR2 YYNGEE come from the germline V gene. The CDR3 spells CASSVGTGNTGELFF. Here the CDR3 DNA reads TGTGCCAGCAGCGTAGGGACAGGGAACACCGGGGAGCTGTTTTTT.

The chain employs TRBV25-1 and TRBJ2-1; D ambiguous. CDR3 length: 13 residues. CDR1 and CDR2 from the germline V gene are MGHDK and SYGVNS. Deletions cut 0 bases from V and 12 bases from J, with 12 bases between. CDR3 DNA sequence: TGTGCCAGCAGTGAATATGTCTGGGAAGGGCAGTTCTTC. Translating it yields CASSEYVWEGQFF.

The CDR3 region is CASSPTSGRAGEQYF. The CDR3, as DNA: TGTGCCAGCTCACCGACTAGCGGGAGGGCCGGTGAGCAGTACTTC. The V call is TRBV18, the J call TRBJ2-7; 14 nucleotides align to TRBD2. This CDR3 is 15 amino acids long. V dropped 3 bases and J dropped 7; count of bases not matched to a gene: 5. CDR1 is KGHSH, CDR2 LQKENI, per germline.

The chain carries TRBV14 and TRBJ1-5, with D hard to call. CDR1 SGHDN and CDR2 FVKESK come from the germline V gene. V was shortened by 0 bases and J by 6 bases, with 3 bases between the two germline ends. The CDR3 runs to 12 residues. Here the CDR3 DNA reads TGTGCCAGCAGCCAAGACAGTCAGCCCCAGCATTTT. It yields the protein CASSQDSQPQHF.

CDR3 amino acids: CATRGWGQGNQPQHF. CDR3 in DNA: TGTGCCACCCGCGGCTGGGGTCAGGGCAATCAGCCCCAGCATTTT. The chain links TRBV6-5 to TRBJ1-5; D uncertain. CDR1 MNHEY and CDR2 SVGAGI come from the germline V gene. V was cut by 10 bases and J by 2 bases, with 18 bases left in between. The CDR3 spans 15 residues.

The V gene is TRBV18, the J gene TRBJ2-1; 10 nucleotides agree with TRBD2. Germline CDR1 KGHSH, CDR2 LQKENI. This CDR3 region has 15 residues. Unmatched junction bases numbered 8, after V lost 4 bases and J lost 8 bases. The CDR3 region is CASSQPGTSVYEQFF. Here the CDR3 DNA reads TGTGCCAGCTCACAACCGGGGACTAGCGTCTATGAGCAGTTCTTC.

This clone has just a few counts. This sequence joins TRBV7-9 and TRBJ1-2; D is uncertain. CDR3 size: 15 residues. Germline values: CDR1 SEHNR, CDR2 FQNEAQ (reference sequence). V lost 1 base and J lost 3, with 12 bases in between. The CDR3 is CASSLDEGFDYGYTF. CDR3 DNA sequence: TGTGCCAGCAGCTTAGACGAGGGATTCGACTATGGCTACACCTTC.